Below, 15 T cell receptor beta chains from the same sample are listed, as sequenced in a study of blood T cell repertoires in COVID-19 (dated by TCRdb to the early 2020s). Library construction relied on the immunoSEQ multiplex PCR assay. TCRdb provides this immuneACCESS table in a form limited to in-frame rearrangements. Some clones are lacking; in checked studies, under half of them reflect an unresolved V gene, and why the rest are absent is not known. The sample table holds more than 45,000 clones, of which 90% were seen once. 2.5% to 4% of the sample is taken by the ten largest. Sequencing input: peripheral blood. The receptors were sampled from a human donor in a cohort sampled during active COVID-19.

The CDR3 loop is CASSLAAGGPTEAFF. The CDR3, as DNA: TGTGCCAGCAGCTTAGCTGCAGGGGGCCCCACTGAAGCTTTCTTT. The chain combines TRBV11-2 with TRBJ1-1; 8 bases map to TRBD1. V shed 1 base, J shed 4 bases, and the junction held 5 bases outside the gene matches. Germline-derived CDR1 and CDR2 are SGHAT and FQNNGV. There are 15 residues in the CDR3.

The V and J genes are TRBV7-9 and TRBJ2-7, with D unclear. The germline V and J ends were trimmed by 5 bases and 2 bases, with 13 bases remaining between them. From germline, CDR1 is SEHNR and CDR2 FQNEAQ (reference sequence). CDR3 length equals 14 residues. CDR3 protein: CASSLLEYPYEQYF. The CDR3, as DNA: TGTGCCAGCAGCCTGTTAGAGTACCCCTACGAGCAGTACTTC.

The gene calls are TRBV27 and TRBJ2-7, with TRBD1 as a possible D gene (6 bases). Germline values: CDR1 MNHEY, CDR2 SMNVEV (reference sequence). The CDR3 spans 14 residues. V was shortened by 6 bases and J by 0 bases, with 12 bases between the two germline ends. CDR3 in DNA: TGTGCCAGCAGCCACAGGGTTATCTCCTACGAGCAGTACTTC. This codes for CASSHRVISYEQYF.

In DNA form, the CDR3 reads TGTGCCAGCAGCTTGGGACAGCGAAGAGAGACCCAGTACTTC. Translation gives CASSLGQRRETQYF. This chain uses TRBV5-8 with TRBJ2-5; D perhaps matches TRBD1 (5 bases). The germline V and J ends were trimmed by 0 bases and 4 bases, with 10 bases remaining between them. The CDR3 runs 14 residues. In germline, CDR1 is SGHTS, CDR2 YDEGEE. Looking up the rest from reference TRBV5-8 and TRBJ2-5 gives the full variable domain: EAGVTQSPTHLIKTRGQQATLRCSPISGHTSVYWYQQALGLGLQFLLWYDEGEERNRGNFPPRFSGRQFPNYSSELNVNALELEDSALYLCASSLGQRRETQYFGPGTRLLVL.

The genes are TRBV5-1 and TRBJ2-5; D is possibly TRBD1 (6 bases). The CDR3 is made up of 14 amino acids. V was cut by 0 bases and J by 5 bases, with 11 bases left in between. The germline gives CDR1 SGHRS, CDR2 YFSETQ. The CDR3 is CASSLDRVKETQYF. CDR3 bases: TGCGCCAGCAGCTTGGACAGGGTGAAGGAGACCCAGTACTTC.

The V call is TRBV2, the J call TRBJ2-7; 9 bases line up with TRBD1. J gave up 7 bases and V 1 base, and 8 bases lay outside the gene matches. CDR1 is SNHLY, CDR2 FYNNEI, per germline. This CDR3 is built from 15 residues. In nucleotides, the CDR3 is TGTGCCAGCAGTGAAGGATGGGACAGGGTAGGGGAGCAGTACTTC. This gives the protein CASSEGWDRVGEQYF.

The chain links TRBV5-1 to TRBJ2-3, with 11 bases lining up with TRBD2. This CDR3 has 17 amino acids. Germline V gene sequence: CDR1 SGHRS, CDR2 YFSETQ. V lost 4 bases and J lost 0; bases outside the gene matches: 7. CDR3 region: CASSLTWTSGSTDTQYF. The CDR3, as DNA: TGCGCCAGCAGCCTGACATGGACTAGCGGGAGCACAGATACGCAGTATTTT.

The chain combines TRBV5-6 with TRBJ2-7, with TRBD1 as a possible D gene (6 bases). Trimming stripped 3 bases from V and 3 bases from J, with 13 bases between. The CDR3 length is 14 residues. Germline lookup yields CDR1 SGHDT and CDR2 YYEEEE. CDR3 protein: CASSSGQTLYEQYF. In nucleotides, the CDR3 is TGTGCCAGCAGCTCCGGACAGACTCTCTACGAGCAGTACTTC.

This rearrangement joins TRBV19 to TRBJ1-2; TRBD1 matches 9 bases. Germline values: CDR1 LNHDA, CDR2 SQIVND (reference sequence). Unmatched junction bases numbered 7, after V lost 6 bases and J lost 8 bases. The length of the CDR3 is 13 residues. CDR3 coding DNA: TGTGCCAGTAGGAGGGACAGGGTGGAAGGCTACACCTTC. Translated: CASRRDRVEGYTF.

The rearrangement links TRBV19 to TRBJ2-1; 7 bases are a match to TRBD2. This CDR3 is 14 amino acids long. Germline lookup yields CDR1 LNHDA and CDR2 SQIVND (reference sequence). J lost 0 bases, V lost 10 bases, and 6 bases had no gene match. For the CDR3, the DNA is TGTGCCACAGTAGCGGGCATCTCCTACAATGAGCAGTTCTTC. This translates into CATVAGISYNEQFF.

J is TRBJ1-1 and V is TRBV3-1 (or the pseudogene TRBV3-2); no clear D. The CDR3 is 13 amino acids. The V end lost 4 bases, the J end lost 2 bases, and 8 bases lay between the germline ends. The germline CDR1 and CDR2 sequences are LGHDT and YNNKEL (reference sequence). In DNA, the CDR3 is TGTGCCAGCAGCCCCGGGAGAAACACTGAAGCTTTCTTT. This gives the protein CASSPGRNTEAFF.

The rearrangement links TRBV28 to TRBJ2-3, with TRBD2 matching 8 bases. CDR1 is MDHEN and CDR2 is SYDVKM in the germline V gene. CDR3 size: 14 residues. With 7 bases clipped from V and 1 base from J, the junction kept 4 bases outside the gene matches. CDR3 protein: CASIGGGGTDTQYF. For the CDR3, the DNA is TGTGCCAGCATCGGGGGGGGCGGCACAGATACGCAGTATTTT.

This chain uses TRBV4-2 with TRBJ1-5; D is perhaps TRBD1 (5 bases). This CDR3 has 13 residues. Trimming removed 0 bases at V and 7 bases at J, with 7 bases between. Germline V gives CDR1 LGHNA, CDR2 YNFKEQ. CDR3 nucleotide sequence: TGTGCCAGCAGCCAAGATCAGGGCCAGCCCCAGCATTTT. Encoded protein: CASSQDQGQPQHF.

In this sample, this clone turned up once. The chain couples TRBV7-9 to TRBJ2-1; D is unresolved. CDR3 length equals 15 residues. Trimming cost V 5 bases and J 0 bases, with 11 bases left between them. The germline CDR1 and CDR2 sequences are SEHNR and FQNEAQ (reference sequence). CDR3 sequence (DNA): TGTGCCAGCAGCCCTTACAGAAGCTCCTACAATGAGCAGTTCTTC. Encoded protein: CASSPYRSSYNEQFF.

CDR3: CASRTGDGRDTQYF. The CDR3 DNA is TGTGCCAGCAGAACGGGGGATGGTCGGGATACGCAGTATTTT. V and J are TRBV2 and TRBJ2-3; D perhaps matches TRBD2 (6 bases). Trimming removed 6 bases from V and 6 bases from J, with 16 bases in between. Germline assignment: CDR1 SNHLY and CDR2 FYNNEI. The CDR3 extends over 14 amino acids.